This T cell receptor (beta chain) was captured in a study of identical twins. The CDR3 loop spans 16 amino acids. Germline assignment: CDR1 SEHNR and CDR2 FQNEAQ (reference sequence). TCRdb reprocessed the 5' RACE reads with MiXCR, giving one entry per CDR3 protein. This sample yields about 1.7 million distinct CDR3 sequences, of which about 32% are seen a single time; more than 0.25% belongs to the top ten. The rearrangement links TRBV7-9 to TRBJ2-1, with a possible D match to TRBD2 (6 bases). The better agreement between TRBJ2-7 and the DNA end casts doubt on the J call. The sequence was obtained from a newborn girl in good health. Sequences were obtained from cord blood. The CDR3: CASSPPGTGSYNEQYF. The CDR3 DNA reads as TGTGCCAGCAGTCCCCCCGGGACTGGATCCTACAATGAGCAGTACTTC.